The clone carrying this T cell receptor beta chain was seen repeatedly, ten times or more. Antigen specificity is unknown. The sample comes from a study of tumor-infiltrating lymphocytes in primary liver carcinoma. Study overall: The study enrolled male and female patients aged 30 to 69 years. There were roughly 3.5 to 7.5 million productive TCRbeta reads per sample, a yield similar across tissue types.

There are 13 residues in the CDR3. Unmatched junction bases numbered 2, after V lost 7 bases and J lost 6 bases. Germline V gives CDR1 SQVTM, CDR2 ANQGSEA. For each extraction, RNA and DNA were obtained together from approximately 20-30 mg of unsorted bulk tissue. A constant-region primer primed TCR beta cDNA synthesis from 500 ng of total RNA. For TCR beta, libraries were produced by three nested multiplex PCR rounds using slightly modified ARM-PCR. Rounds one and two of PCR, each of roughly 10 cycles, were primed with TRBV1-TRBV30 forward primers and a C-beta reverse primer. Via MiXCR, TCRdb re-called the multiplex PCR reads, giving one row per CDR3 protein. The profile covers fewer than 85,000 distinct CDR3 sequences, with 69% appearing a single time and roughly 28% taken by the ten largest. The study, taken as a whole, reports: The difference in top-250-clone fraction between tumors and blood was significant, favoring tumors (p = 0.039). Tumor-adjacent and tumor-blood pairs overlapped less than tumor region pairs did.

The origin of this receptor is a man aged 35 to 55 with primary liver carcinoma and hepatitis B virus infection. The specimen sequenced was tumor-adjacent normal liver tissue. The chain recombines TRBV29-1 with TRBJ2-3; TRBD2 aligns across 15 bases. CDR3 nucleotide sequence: TGCAGCGGTGGACTAGCGGGAGGGGATACGCAGTATTTT. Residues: CSGGLAGGDTQYF.